Listed here are 25 T cell receptor beta chains from one sample, sequenced in a study of T cells in Graves' hyperthyroidism and ophthalmopathy. TCR beta CDR3 regions were amplified from RNA transcripts. Primed by the HTBI set, a first-round RT-PCR was run on the TCR CDR3. TCRdb recomputed calls from the multiplex PCR reads with MiXCR, one row per CDR3 protein. The sample has approximately 220,000 distinct CDR3 sequences, around 17% seen once. Sequencing used blood. These receptors all stem from a man aged 40-49 years with Graves' hyperthyroidism.

The table lists this clonotype with many counts. The rearrangement joins TRBV5-6 to TRBJ2-3; D remains unclear. The CDR3 is made up of 14 amino acids. Trimming took 0 bases from V and 0 from J, leaving 5 bases between them. The germline CDR1 and CDR2 sequences are SGHDT and YYEEEE. The CDR3 DNA is TGTGCCAGCAGCTTGGACCTGAGCACAGATACGCAGTATTTT. This encodes CASSLDLSTDTQYF.

The chain recombines TRBV28 with TRBJ1-1; no definite D call. CDR3 length equals 14 residues. The V and J ends lost 7 bases and 2 bases respectively, with 14 bases between them. The germline CDR1 and CDR2 sequences are MDHEN and SYDVKM. The CDR3 here is CASITSTSNTEAFF. The CDR3 nucleotides read TGTGCCAGCATCACTTCGACTTCTAACACTGAAGCTTTCTTT.

In this sample, this clonotype turned up many times. The V gene is TRBV27, the J gene TRBJ2-1; D possibly matches TRBD1 or TRBD2 (6 bases each). The germline V and J ends were trimmed by 5 bases and 8 bases, with 7 bases remaining between them. Germline CDR1 MNHEY, CDR2 SMNVEV (reference sequence). This CDR3 contains 11 residues. The CDR3 coding sequence is TGTGCCAGCAGTGGGGGGCATGAGCAGTTCTTC. This translates into CASSGGHEQFF.

There are many counts of this clonotype. The chain has TRBV9 and TRBJ2-3; TRBD2 aligns across 10 bases. The CDR3 length is 18 residues. V gave up 2 bases and J gave up 1 base; unmatched junction bases: 10. The V gene's germline CDR1 is SGDLS and CDR2 YYNGEE. The CDR3 DNA follows: TGTGCCAGCAGCGTCTCTCCCGCTAGCGGGGGCCGCACAGATACGCAGTATTTT. Its translation is CASSVSPASGGRTDTQYF.

This clonotype came up many times. This chain links TRBV2 with TRBJ2-3, with TRBD2 matching 9 bases. With V trimmed by 6 bases and J by 4 bases, 5 bases remained unmatched. CDR3 length equals 14 residues. CDR1 SNHLY and CDR2 FYNNEI come from the germline V gene. The CDR3 region is CASRAGGGADTQYF. The CDR3, as DNA: TGTGCCAGCAGAGCGGGGGGCGGCGCAGATACGCAGTATTTT.

This clonotype has a handful of counts. In nucleotides, the CDR3 is TGCGCCAGCAGCCAAGAATCGTTTCCCGGAGGAACTAATGAAAAACTGTTTTTT. Its protein is CASSQESFPGGTNEKLFF. The rearrangement joins TRBV4-1 to TRBJ1-4; unclear D gene. Between the trimmed V and J ends, which lost 0 bases and 1 base, there was a span of 15 bases. This CDR3 has 18 residues. Germline V gives CDR1 MGHRA, CDR2 YSYEKL.

A word on this clonotype: A much bigger clone sits one base away, suggesting this may be a read error. Here the CDR3 reads CASRQTVLSEQFF. The CDR3 coding sequence is TGTGCCAGCAGACAAACGGTTTTGTCCGAGCAGTTCTTC. V usage is TRBV2 and J usage is TRBJ2-1; D is uncertain. CDR1 SNHLY and CDR2 FYNNEI come from the germline V gene. With 6 bases removed from V and 10 bases from J, the gap between germline ends came to 16 bases. The CDR3 totals 13 residues.

The J gene is TRBJ1-3, the V gene TRBV6-2 or TRBV6-3; TRBD1 agrees at 7 bases. CDR3 length equals 17 residues. The J segment lost 0 bases and the V segment lost 5 bases, leaving 10 bases of the junction unmatched. Looked up from germline, CDR1 is MNHEY and CDR2 is SVGEGT. CDR3 DNA sequence: TGTGCCAGCAGTAGTAACCCGGGACAGACCTCTGGAAACACCATATATTTT. Its translation is CASSSNPGQTSGNTIYF.

This clonotype was seen ten or more times. The V and J genes are TRBV20-1 and TRBJ2-7; D not resolved. Germline V gene sequence: CDR1 DFQATT, CDR2 SNEGSKA (reference sequence). The CDR3 runs to 11 residues. The CDR3 DNA reads as TGCAAACCAGGAACTTCCTACGAGCAGTACTTC. Amino acid sequence: CKPGTSYEQYF.

The rearrangement uses TRBV25-1 and TRBJ2-2; D might be TRBD1 or TRBD2, each matching 5 bases. Germline V gene lookup returns CDR1 MGHDK and CDR2 SYGVNS. V was pared by 1 base and J by 4 bases, with 10 bases between. The CDR3 is 15 amino acids. CDR3 region: CASSESAGATGELFF. The CDR3 nucleotides read TGTGCCAGCAGTGAATCCGCCGGGGCCACCGGGGAGCTGTTTTTT.

This clonotype was counted a few times. V usage is TRBV19 and J usage is TRBJ2-7, with 7 positions matching TRBD1. The CDR3 is made up of 13 amino acids. V was clipped by 5 bases and J by 3 bases; unmatched bases: 4. Germline V gene lookup returns CDR1 LNHDA and CDR2 SQIVND (reference sequence). The CDR3 protein is CASSLGQDYEQYF. The CDR3 DNA follows: TGTGCCAGTAGTCTCGGACAGGACTACGAGCAGTACTTC.

This clonotype has ten or more counts. This chain uses TRBV5-1 with TRBJ1-1; D uncertain. The length of the CDR3 is 13 residues. Germline CDR1 and CDR2: SGHRS and YFSETQ. V lost 0 bases and J lost 4, with 7 bases in between. The CDR3 region has the DNA TGCGCCAGCAGCTTGGGGGGTCTCACTGAAGCTTTCTTT. This gives the protein CASSLGGLTEAFF.

The rearrangement uses TRBV24-1 and TRBJ2-1; 8 bases are a match to TRBD1. Unmatched junction bases numbered 6, after V lost 9 bases and J lost 12 bases. The CDR3 loop spans 11 amino acids. Germline CDR1 reads KGHDR; CDR2 reads SFDVKD. The CDR3 loop reads CATSDRGGQFF. CDR3 DNA: TGTGCCACCTCCGACAGGGGAGGGCAGTTCTTC.

This clonotype came up a few times. Given a much more abundant clone one base away, this may be a read error. This chain joins TRBV5-1 and TRBJ2-3; 7 bases line up with TRBD2. The germline V gene encodes CDR1 SGHRS and CDR2 YFSETQ. CDR3 length: 16 residues. The J segment lost 1 base and the V segment lost 5 bases, leaving 10 bases of the junction unmatched. The CDR3 DNA sequence: TGCGCCAGCAGTTATGCGGCCCTAGCGGGCACAGATACGCAGTATTTT. Translated: CASSYAALAGTDTQYF. Looking up the rest from reference TRBV5-1 and TRBJ2-3 gives the full variable domain: KAGVTQTPRYLIKTRGQQVTLSCSPISGHRSVSWYQQTPGQGLQFLFEYFSETQRNKGNFPGRFSGRQFSNSRSEMNVSTLELGDSALYLCASSYAALAGTDTQYFGPGTRLTVL.

This clonotype was seen only a few times. The chain's CDR3 is CASSQDGAREQFF. CDR3 sequence (DNA): TGCGCCAGCAGCCAAGATGGGGCTCGTGAGCAGTTCTTC. The J gene is TRBJ2-1, the V gene TRBV4-3; a weak D match, TRBD1 (5 bases). CDR1 is LGHNA and CDR2 is YSLEER in the germline V gene. This CDR3 contains 13 residues. The V end was cut by 0 bases, the J end by 9 bases, with 9 bases between.

The table lists this clonotype with many counts. V and J are TRBV7-2 and TRBJ1-2, with D hard to call. This CDR3 region has 14 residues. Per the germline V gene, CDR1 is SGHTA and CDR2 is FQGNSA. Deletions cut 5 bases from V and 6 bases from J, with 16 bases between. The CDR3 region is CASSLDGSLDGYTF. DNA of the CDR3: TGTGCCAGCAGCCTCGACGGGTCACTAGATGGCTACACCTTC.

The chain has TRBV6-2 or TRBV6-3 and TRBJ1-4, with D hard to call. V lost 2 bases and J lost 6, with 10 bases in between. Germline loops: CDR1 MNHEY, CDR2 SVGEGT. The CDR3 has 14 amino acids. The CDR3 DNA is TGTGCCAGCAGTTACCTGGGCGCCTATGAAAAACTGTTTTTT. Encoded protein: CASSYLGAYEKLFF.

This clonotype occurred many times. The chain carries TRBV5-1 and TRBJ1-1, with D possibly being TRBD1 (6 bases). The CDR3 sequence is 13 residues long. Germline V gene sequence: CDR1 SGHRS, CDR2 YFSETQ. Trimming stripped 0 bases from V and 7 bases from J, with 10 bases between. The CDR3 nucleotides are TGCGCCAGCAGCTTGGCAGGGGTTGATGAAGCTTTCTTT. Its protein is CASSLAGVDEAFF.

There are many counts of this clonotype. The chain carries TRBV6-2 or TRBV6-3 and TRBJ1-1; D is unclear. The CDR3 sequence is 14 residues long. Germline values: CDR1 MNHEY, CDR2 SVGEGT. Trimming pared 9 bases from V and 1 base from J, leaving 15 bases between. As DNA, the CDR3 is TGTGCCAGTGGCGGGCGTCGAGCGAACACTGAAGCTTTCTTT. It translates to CASGGRRANTEAFF.

This clonotype was detected ten times or more. The chain carries TRBV2 and TRBJ2-1, with 11 bases matching TRBD2. The CDR3 extends over 18 amino acids. CDR1 and CDR2 (germline): SNHLY, FYNNEI. After removal of 3 bases from V and 7 bases from J, the junction contained 14 bases not matched to a gene. The CDR3 sequence: CASSDGYWVAGGWNEQFF. The CDR3 DNA follows: TGTGCCAGCAGTGACGGTTATTGGGTAGCGGGAGGGTGGAATGAGCAGTTCTTC.

The chain carries TRBV4-3 and TRBJ2-2; D remains unclear. Looked up from germline, CDR1 is LGHNA and CDR2 is YSLEER. The V gene lost 3 bases and the J gene lost 6 bases, with 14 bases spanning the gap. CDR3 length: 15 amino acids. For the CDR3, the DNA is TGCGCCAGCAGCCATGTGGGTAGGGTCGCCGGGGAGCTGTTTTTT. Its protein is CASSHVGRVAGELFF.

The V gene is TRBV7-9, the J gene TRBJ2-3; D possibly corresponds to TRBD1 (6 bases). This CDR3 contains 15 residues. Germline assignment: CDR1 SEHNR and CDR2 FQNEAQ (reference sequence). The ends were cut back, 3 bases at V and 0 bases at J, with 10 bases in the middle. The CDR3 DNA is TGTGCCAGCAGCTTCGGGACACCAAGCACAGATACGCAGTATTTT. The encoded protein is CASSFGTPSTDTQYF.

This clonotype was picked up many times. A much larger clone sits a single nucleotide away, making a read error possible. The CDR3 protein is CASSLGWNTEAFF. CDR3 nucleotide sequence: TGTGCCAGCAGCTTAGGGTGGAACACTGAAGCTTTCTTT. The genes are TRBV7-3 and TRBJ1-1; D not resolved. Germline loops: CDR1 SGHTA, CDR2 FQGTGA. V lost 2 bases to trimming and J lost 1 base, with 5 bases between them. The CDR3 sequence is 13 residues long. Full variable domain (outside the CDR3, taken from reference TRBV7-3 and TRBJ1-1): GAGVSQTPSNKVTEKGKYVELRCDPISGHTALYWYRQSLGQGPEFLIYFQGTGAADDSGLPNDRFFAVRPEGSVSTLKIQRTERGDSAVYLCASSLGWNTEAFFGQGTRLTVV.

This clonotype was counted once. The V call is TRBV6-2 or TRBV6-3, the J call TRBJ2-7, with 8 bases lining up with TRBD1. Germline CDR1 and CDR2: MNHEY and SVGEGT. V trimming: 0 bases; J trimming: 6 bases; junction bases outside the gene matches: 10. The CDR3 is 16 amino acids. The CDR3 here is CASSYSGTGGVSEQYF. The DNA for the CDR3 is TGTGCCAGCAGTTACTCGGGGACAGGAGGGGTTAGCGAGCAGTACTTC.

This clonotype was counted once. This rearrangement joins TRBV9 to TRBJ1-1; TRBD1 is a possible D gene (6 bases). The CDR3 length is 14 residues. CDR1 and CDR2 from the germline V gene are SGDLS and YYNGEE. V was shortened by 4 bases and J by 1 base, with 11 bases between the two germline ends. Here the CDR3 DNA reads TGTGCCAGCAGCCCATCGACAGGGAACACTGAAGCTTTCTTT. Its translation: CASSPSTGNTEAFF. The complete variable domain, with remaining parts taken from reference TRBV9 and TRBJ1-1, reads DSGVTQTPKHLITATGQRVTLRCSPRSGDLSVYWYQQSLDQGLQFLIQYYNGEERAKGNILERFSAQQFPDLHSELNLSSLELGDSALYFCASSPSTGNTEAFFGQGTRLTVV.